This T cell receptor (beta chain) was recovered during a study of T cell repertoires in cytomegalovirus infection. About the study: Carrying CMV and the relevant HLA type showed in public TCR beta signatures. The study, taken as a whole, reports: There were HLA-C-restricted CMV-specific TCR beta clonotypes dominating the ex vivo response. Cumulative frequency (of public TCR beta family members) identified carriers of CMV plus the relevant HLA.

This clonotype was recorded at least ten times. Its antigen is not known. Via MiXCR, TCRdb re-called the reads, giving one row per CDR3 protein. The table includes 450,000 to 600,000 distinct CDR3 sequences, around 10% detected once. Germline V gene sequence: CDR1 SGHAT, CDR2 FQNNGV. With 5 bases removed from V and 10 bases from J, the gap between germline ends came to 9 bases. This CDR3 spans 12 amino acids. The sequencing sample was made of PBMCs. This receptor was obtained from a human donor in good health (CMV status not recorded). Some clones in this sample may be carry-over from other donors' samples. V gene TRBV11-2 combines with J gene TRBJ1-6, with D possibly TRBD1 on 6 matching bases. CDR3 nucleotide sequence: TGTGCCAGCAGCGAAACAGGGTCACCCCTCCACTTT. Translation gives CASSETGSPLHF.